The present T cell receptor (beta chain) was sequenced within a study of identical twins. Study-wide results and caveats: Conclusions rested on cross-sectional statistics rather than following the same donors. Twins' excess sharing was less marked for out-of-frame beta sequences.

Germline lookup yields CDR1 SGHAT and CDR2 FQNNGV. V was pared by 5 bases and J by 0 bases, with 26 bases between. The CDR3 loop spans 19 amino acids. This clonotype was seen many times. Antigen unknown. TCRdb reprocessed the 5' RACE reads via MiXCR and lists one record per CDR3 protein. The sample holds 150,000 or so distinct CDR3 sequences, around 3.5% seen once. The chain joins TRBV11-2 to TRBJ2-7; perhaps TRBD2 as D (6 bases). This clonotype originated in a man between 18 and 35 years old in good health. Sequencing input: memory T cells sorted from blood. The CDR3: CASSPVLGAGQPSSYEQYF. In nucleotides, the CDR3 is TGTGCCAGCAGCCCGGTGCTCGGAGCGGGCCAACCAAGCTCCTACGAGCAGTACTTC.